The 27 T cell receptor delta chains presented below share a single source sample, sequenced in a study of γδ T cells in repeated Plasmodium falciparum infection. Bulk repertoires came from Vgamma9/Vdelta2+ or Vdelta2-negative gammadelta T cells flow-sorted from PBMC. TCRdb re-called the multiplex PCR reads with CATT. The data hold 55,000 to 70,000 delta-chain clones, with around 1.5% observed a single time. Sequencing was performed on gamma-delta T cells from blood. The source of these receptors is a pool of human donors (malaria-infected and uninfected, not separated).

By sample share, this clone is medium-sized. Other DNA sequences in this sample translate to the same CDR3. The rearrangement joins TRDV3 to TRDJ1; D may be TRDD3 (6 bases). The CDR3 totals 14 residues. The germline V and J ends were trimmed by 1 base and 4 bases, with 16 bases remaining between them. CDR1 is TVYSNPD, CDR2 GDNSRS, per germline (reference sequence). The CDR3 DNA reads TGTGCCTTTACGGCCAAATGGGGGTACGATAAACTCATCTTT. Protein: CAFTAKWGYDKLIF. Complete variable domain (other parts from reference TRDV3 and TRDJ1): CDKVTQSSPDQTVASGSEVVLLCTYDTVYSNPDLFWYRIRPDYSFQFVFYGDNSRSEGADFTQGRFSVKHILTQKAFHLVISPVRTEDSATYYCAFTAKWGYDKLIFGKGTRVTVEP.

This clone was detected ten times or more. This DNA's translation differs at residue 17 from TCRdb's protein, which comes from a much larger clone; a read error is likely, and the protein shown is translated from the DNA. This chain joins TRDV2 and TRDJ3; 11 positions agree with TRDD3. Germline trimming cut 1 base from V and 2 bases from J; bases unmatched to any gene: 24. The CDR3 totals 25 residues. Per germline, CDR1 GEAIGNYY and CDR2 EKD. CDR3 nucleotides: TGTGCCTGTGACACATCGCCTAGTGGACTGGGGGATAAGGCCACCTACCCCTGGGACACCCGACAGATGTTTTTC. This translates into CACDTSPSGLGDKATYPWDTRQMFF.

This clone was found a few times. The TCRdb protein comes from a much larger clone and disagrees with this DNA's translation at residue 3, likely due to a read error; the protein given here is derived from the DNA. This sequence joins TRDV1 and TRDJ1; D possibly corresponds to TRDD3 (6 bases). The germline CDR1 and CDR2 sequences are TSWWSYY and QGS. CDR3 size: 14 residues. The CDR3, as DNA: TGTGCTCCTGGGGAGATAGAGTACACCGATAAACTCATCTTT. Protein sequence: CAPGEIEYTDKLIF.

Regarding this clone: The junction departs from germline at one end; a sequencing error may be responsible. The chain has TRDV1 and TRDJ1; TRDD3 might be the D (6 bases). No J gene was available from TCRdb, and it was assigned here by a germline match of the DNA. Germline CDR1 is TSWWSYY and CDR2 is QGS. This CDR3 comprises 18 residues. The CDR3 reads CALWDFTLRRDNTDKLIF. CDR3 in DNA: TGTGCTCTTTGGGATTTTACCCTACGAAGGGATAACACCGATAAACTCATCTTT.

Worth noting for this clone: The protein recorded in TCRdb matches a much larger clone and deviates from this DNA's translation at residue 15, suggesting a read error; the protein here is obtained by translating the DNA. The J segment was not called; the V segment is TRDV1; the table gives TRDD3 as D, unverified against the DNA. The germline CDR1 and CDR2 sequences are TSWWSYY and QGS. This CDR3 contains 17 residues. The DNA of the CDR3 is TGTGCTCTTGGGGAACCGCCCTACGGGGGGATCCCAGATAAACCCATCTTT. As protein: CALGEPPYGGIPDKPIF.

This clone counts as medium-sized. The identical CDR3 is also encoded by other nucleotide sequences in the sample. The chain links TRDV1 to TRDJ1; D gene unclear. CDR1 is TSWWSYY and CDR2 is QGS in the germline V gene. Trimming shortened V by 2 bases and J by 0 bases, and 22 bases separated the two germline ends. The CDR3 sequence is 19 residues long. The DNA for the CDR3 is TGTGCTCTTGGGGAATTCCGCCCTAGATGGGTTCGGTACACCGATAAACTCATCTTT. It yields the protein CALGEFRPRWVRYTDKLIF.

There are a few counts of this clone. A far larger clone is only one base removed, so a read error is likely. The same CDR3 also results from other DNA sequences found in this sample. The chain is built from TRDV2 and TRDJ1; TRDD3 matches at 8 bases. Matching the DNA to germline supplied the J gene, which TCRdb does not give. CDR1 GEAIGNYY and CDR2 EKD come from the germline V gene. This CDR3 has 20 amino acids. Trimming removed 0 bases from V and 0 bases from J; junction bases left unmatched: 17. The CDR3 protein is CACDTEDRLTGGPHTDKLIF. In nucleotides, the CDR3 is TGTGCCTGTGACACCGAGGACAGGTTGACTGGGGGTCCACACACCGATAAACTCATCTTT.

Points on this clone: A read error is the likely source, as a far larger clone sits one nucleotide away. Within the sample, other DNA sequences also encode this same CDR3. CDR3 sequence reads: CALGERKDERGKSLRIPRGGWSVDKLIF. The CDR3 nucleotides are TGTGCTCTTGGGGAACGAAAGGACGAAAGGGGAAAGTCCCTACGTATTCCTAGGGGGGGATGGTCGGTCGATAAGCTCATCTTT. The V gene reported is TRDV1; the J gene is uncalled; the table's D gene call, TRDD3, was not cross checked with the DNA. CDR3 length: 28 residues. CDR1 is TSWWSYY, CDR2 QGS, per germline.

Comments on this clone: A read error is likely here: a far larger clone is one base away. The sample carries other DNA sequences with the same CDR3. This chain joins TRDV1 and TRDJ1; TRDD3 agrees at 7 bases. The CDR3 runs 20 residues. Germline lookup yields CDR1 TSWWSYY and CDR2 QGS. The CDR3 region has the DNA TGTGCTCTTGGGGAACCGGGGGCCCTACGCTCCGGGGGATCAAGCGATAAGCTCATCTTT. Residues: CALGEPGALRSGGSSDKLIF.

At least ten counts were recorded for this clone. A junction end diverges from the germline sequence, so it may reflect a read error. This sequence joins TRDV1 and TRDJ1; perhaps TRDD2 as D (6 bases). Germline assignment: CDR1 TSWWSYY and CDR2 QGS. The CDR3 is made up of 18 amino acids. CDR3 in amino acids: CALGPPPSIVGVTDKLIF. CDR3 coding DNA: TGTGCCCTTGGGCCTCCTCCTTCCATCGTAGGAGTCACCGATAAACTCATCTTT.

This clone was picked up many times. This sequence is one base from a far larger clone and is likely a read error. Different DNA sequences within this sample yield the same CDR3. The chain couples TRDV1 to TRDJ1; D uncertain. CDR3 length: 14 amino acids. Germline V gene data show CDR1 as TSWWSYY and CDR2 as QGS. CDR3 DNA sequence: TGTGCCCTTGACGCTCAAGGGTACACCGATAAACTCATCTTT. Protein sequence: CALDAQGYTDKLIF.

Concerning this clone: The protein held in TCRdb is that of a much larger clone and does not match this DNA's translation at residue 18, likely because of a read error; the protein shown is translated from the DNA. The V and J genes are TRDV1 and TRDJ1; 13 bases map to TRDD3. The J gene, absent from TCRdb, was called here by matching the DNA to germline. The V gene's germline CDR1 is TSWWSYY and CDR2 QGS. The CDR3 is 21 residues long. CDR3 loop: CALQSGPPFTGGYAYTDRLIF. The CDR3 nucleotides are TGTGCTCTGCAGTCGGGGCCTCCGTTTACTGGGGGATACGCGTACACCGATAGACTCATCTTT.

This clone was seen ten or more times. This rearrangement joins TRDV1 to TRDJ1; TRDD2 matches 8 bases. Trimming took 1 base from V and 0 from J; bases not matched to a gene: 28. Per germline, CDR1 TSWWSYY and CDR2 QGS. This CDR3 has 24 amino acids. In nucleotides, the CDR3 is TGTGCTCTTGGGGAACCTTTCGCCCCCCTCTACTTCCTACGGAAGGACACGTACACCGATAAACTCATCTTT. Protein product: CALGEPFAPLYFLRKDTYTDKLIF.

Of note for this clone: The protein in TCRdb stems from a much larger clone and differs at residues 11 and 14 from this DNA's translation, likely a read error; here the protein is translated from the DNA. The rearrangement uses TRDV1 and TRDJ1, with 9 bases that match TRDD3. This CDR3 comprises 25 residues. The germline CDR1 and CDR2 sequences are TSWWSYY and QGS. V lost 1 base and J lost 0; bases outside the gene matches: 30. CDR3 sequence (DNA): TGTGCTCTTGGGGAACCCCACAGGCTTCCTATACGTACTAGGGGATACGCCGGGTACACCGATAAACTCATCTTT. Its translation: CALGEPHRLPIRTRGYAGYTDKLIF.

This clone appeared many times. A far more abundant clone sits one base away, making this likely a read error. This CDR3 is also generated by other DNA sequences in the sample. The chain links TRDV1 to TRDJ1, with D perhaps matching TRDD3 (5 bases). CDR1 is TSWWSYY and CDR2 is QGS in the germline V gene. The CDR3 has 18 amino acids. Trimming cost V 3 bases and J 0 bases, with 20 bases left between them. The DNA of the CDR3 is TGTGCTCTTGGGGAGGTGGGAGGGATCCCATCCTACACCGATAAACTCATCTTT. Its translation: CALGEVGGIPSYTDKLIF.

This clone was observed a few times. The TCRdb record carries a much larger clone's protein, which differs from this DNA's translation at residue 17; a read error is the likely cause, and the protein listed here is the DNA translation. The CDR3 DNA follows: TGTGCTCTTGGGGAACTCCTTCCTACTTTACTGGGGGATACGCACACCGGTAAACTCATCTTT. It encodes CALGELLPTLLGDTHTGKLIF. V usage is TRDV1 and J usage is TRDJ1, with TRDD3 identical over 13 bases. Germline CDR1 reads TSWWSYY; CDR2 reads QGS. CDR3 length: 21 amino acids.

This clone showed up just a few times. The TCRdb protein, from a much larger clone, departs from this DNA's translation at residue 13, likely by read error; the protein shown derives from the DNA. J is TRDJ1 and V is TRDV1; the match to TRDD3 covers 9 bases. Germline lookup yields CDR1 TSWWSYY and CDR2 QGS. This CDR3 has 19 amino acids. V shed 2 bases and J 1 base; nucleotides not matched to a gene: 14. The CDR3 DNA sequence: TGTGCTCTTGGGGAAAGGATCACTAGGGGGATACCGTCCACCGATAAACTCATCTTT. The encoded protein is CALGERITRGIPSTDKLIF.

Ten or more counts support this clone. Given a far larger clone just one base away, this is likely a sequencing read error. Other DNA sequences in this specimen translate into the identical CDR3. The V call is TRDV1, the J call TRDJ1; 8 bases line up with TRDD3. The CDR3 totals 17 residues. Germline CDR1 reads TSWWSYY; CDR2 reads QGS. The CDR3 sequence: CALGGPPRDTSSDKLIF. The CDR3 DNA reads TGTGCTCTCGGGGGACCACCCCGGGATACGAGCTCCGATAAACTCATCTTT.

This clone was found many times. The protein given by TCRdb reflects a much larger clone and differs at residue 10 from this DNA's translation, likely from a read error; the protein shown is the DNA's translation. This chain joins TRDV1 and TRDJ1; 7 nucleotides align to TRDD3. Germline loops: CDR1 TSWWSYY, CDR2 QGS. With 4 bases clipped from V and 9 bases from J, the junction kept 14 bases outside the gene matches. CDR3 length equals 15 residues. As DNA, the CDR3 is TGTGCTCTTGGGGTCTTGGGGTACCTGGGGGCACAACTCATCTTT. This encodes CALGVLGYLGAQLIF.

Turning to this clone: This may arise from a read error, as a much more abundant clone is one base away. The sample carries other DNA sequences with the same CDR3. The CDR3 here is CALGELLFPGRGGIPDKLIF. As DNA, the CDR3 is TGTGCTCTTGGGGAGCTACTATTTCCAGGCCGGGGGGGGATACCCGATAAACTCATCTTT. V gene TRDV1 combines with J gene TRDJ1; TRDD3 matches at 9 bases. Germline CDR1 TSWWSYY, CDR2 QGS. This CDR3 has 20 residues. V lost 3 bases, J lost 3 bases, and 20 bases stayed unmatched.

This clone was counted many times. TCRdb lists the protein of a much larger clone for this DNA, which differs at residue 16, so this is likely a read error; the protein given here is translated from the DNA itself. The gene calls are TRDV2 and TRDJ3, with TRDD3 identical over 8 bases. The J gene, left out of TCRdb, was set here by checking the DNA against germline. This CDR3 spans 22 amino acids. The germline V gene encodes CDR1 GEAIGNYY and CDR2 EKD. CDR3 region: CACDSGAFTGGPSSWGTRQMFF. CDR3 sequence (DNA): TGTGCCTGTGACTCCGGCGCGTTTACTGGGGGCCCGAGCTCCTGGGGCACCCGACAGATGTTTTTC.

This clone was found many times. This DNA's translation differs at residue 5 from TCRdb's protein, which comes from a much larger clone; a read error is likely, and the protein shown is translated from the DNA. V is TRDV1 and J is TRDJ1; D possibly corresponds to TRDD3 (6 bases). The V and J ends lost 4 bases and 0 bases respectively, with 21 bases between them. The CDR3 loop spans 18 amino acids. CDR1 TSWWSYY and CDR2 QGS come from the germline V gene. In DNA form, the CDR3 reads TGTGCTCTTGGGGGATTAGAGCGGGGGAGGAGGTACACCGATAAACTCATCTTT. Translating gives CALGGLERGRRYTDKLIF.

This clone was counted a few times. TCRdb lists the protein of a much larger clone for this DNA, which differs at residue 10, so this is likely a read error; the protein given here is translated from the DNA itself. This sequence joins TRDV1 and TRDJ1, with 8 bases lining up with TRDD3. TCRdb offers no J gene call, so here the DNA was matched to germline to obtain one. After removal of 0 bases from V and 6 bases from J, the junction contained 18 bases not matched to a gene. This CDR3 region has 19 residues. CDR1 and CDR2 (germline): TSWWSYY, QGS. The CDR3 spells CALGELGRSTIWGRNKLIF. The CDR3 region has the DNA TGTGCTCTTGGGGAACTTGGGCGGTCCACCATCTGGGGGAGAAATAAACTCATCTTT.

Of note for this clone: TCRdb records a much larger clone's protein for this DNA, with a difference at residue 4 that likely arises from a read error; the protein given is the translation of the DNA. The V and J genes are TRDV1 and TRDJ1; 7 nucleotides match TRDD3. The CDR3 totals 16 residues. Germline V lookup: CDR1 TSWWSYY, CDR2 QGS. The CDR3 here is CALRELPGGSPDKLIF. For the CDR3, the DNA is TGTGCTCTTAGGGAACTCCCCGGGGGATCCCCCGATAAACTCATCTTT.

Worth noting for this clone: TCRdb's entry gives the protein of a much larger clone, which mismatches this DNA's translation at residue 19, likely from a read error; the protein reported here is translated from the DNA. The chain employs TRDV1 and TRDJ1, with 12 nucleotides matching TRDD3. With 3 bases clipped from V and 3 bases from J, the junction kept 29 bases outside the gene matches. The germline gives CDR1 TSWWSYY, CDR2 QGS. This CDR3 has 24 amino acids. The CDR3 nucleotides are TGTGCTCTTGGGGAGCTTCCTAGGTCTTGGGGCCGAGCTACTGGGGGATACCCCCCCGATAAACTCATCTTT. Its protein is CALGELPRSWGRATGGYPPDKLIF.

This clone has only a few counts. A far larger clone is one nucleotide away, so this likely arose from a read error. J gene calling gave no result, while the V gene is TRDV3; TRDD3 is the table's D call and was not checked against the DNA. This CDR3 is built from 19 residues. The germline CDR1 and CDR2 sequences are TVYSNPD and GDNSRS (reference sequence). The chain's CDR3 is CAYVPSSYWGIRRDNKLIF. As DNA, the CDR3 is TGTGCCTATGTCCCGAGTTCTTACTGGGGGATACGAAGGGATAATAAACTCATCTTC.

The table lists this clone with many counts. The same CDR3 can be traced to other DNA sequences in this sample. This sequence joins TRDV1 and TRDJ1; 12 bases align to TRDD3. The CDR3 is 21 residues long. CDR1 and CDR2 (germline): TSWWSYY, QGS. V was pared by 3 bases and J by 3 bases, with 20 bases of the junction left unmatched. CDR3 region: CALGDNPTWVGWGIRSDKLIF. CDR3 DNA sequence: TGTGCTCTTGGGGATAATCCTACTTGGGTTGGCTGGGGGATACGCTCCGATAAACTCATCTTT.